This section outlines one TCR beta chain sequence together with its context. The data belong to a study of blood T cells in healthy people across ages. Using a J-beta primer mix together with a sample-barcoded 5' primer, a second PCR was run for about 7 to 12 cycles. In TCRdb, the 5' RACE reads were re-called with MiXCR into one record per CDR3 protein. Counted here are about 650,000 distinct CDR3 sequences, under 65% occurring once; the ten biggest clones make up roughly 13%. This CDR3 region has 13 residues. J was trimmed by 3 bases and V by 6 bases; bases with no gene match: 7. Germline V CDR1 and CDR2: DFQATT, SNEGSKA (reference sequence).

This clonotype was sampled from a woman of 80 years or more in good health. The sequenced sample was blood. V is TRBV20-1 and J is TRBJ2-7; 8 bases map to TRBD1. The CDR3: CSAVQGVGYEQYF. CDR3 DNA sequence: TGCAGTGCCGTACAGGGGGTCGGCTACGAGCAGTACTTC.